This is a list of T cell receptor beta chains from one sample in a study of identical twins. TCRdb processed the 5' RACE reads anew with MiXCR; each CDR3 protein has one entry. This sample has approximately 530,000 distinct CDR3 sequences; 20% to 25% occur once, and the top ten carry around 0.5%. This same sample was also part of a study on yellow fever vaccine responses in identical twins.

Sample: CD4+ T cells sorted from blood. The receptors stem from a young woman in good health. Each CDR3 is given with its conserved first and last residue. The D gene is left open where the match is weak. Clone sizes are given selectively: once, few, many, or a class where the clone is expanded.

>TRBD1|TRBV10-3|NA|TRBJ1-6
TGTGCCATCAGTGCCACAGGGGAAAACTATAATTCACCCCTCCACTTT
CAISATGENYNSPLHF
>NA|TRBV20-1|few|TRBJ2-1
TGCAGTGCAAAAGGACCCGGTCTAAACAATGAGCAGTTCTTC
CSAKGPGLNNEQFF
>TRBD2|TRBV7-2|NA|TRBJ2-7
TGTGCCAGCAGCCCCTTCCGGGAGGGCCCAGAGGAGCAGTACTTC
CASSPFREGPEEQYF
>TRBD1|TRBV5-5|NA|TRBJ1-1
TGTGCCAGCAGCACGACAGGGGGTCTTAACACTGAAGCTTTCTTT
CASSTTGGLNTEAFF
>TRBD2|TRBV5-1|NA|TRBJ2-1
TGCGCCAGCAGCTTGGCAGCGGGAGGGAACTATGAGCAGTTCTTC
CASSLAAGGNYEQFF
>TRBD2|TRBV20-1|NA|TRBJ2-1
TGCAGTGCTAGGCTAGCGGGAGGGGAGGGGTACAATGAGCAGTTCTTC
CSARLAGGEGYNEQFF
>TRBD2|TRBV12-3/TRBV12-4|few|TRBJ2-7
TGTGCCAGCAGTTTATCCCGGACTAGCGGAACCTCCTACGAGCAGTACTTC
CASSLSRTSGTSYEQYF
>NA|TRBV2|once|TRBJ1-1
TGTGCCAGCAGTGCTTGGACGGTGAACACTGAAGCTTTCTTT
CASSAWTVNTEAFF
>NA|TRBV29-1|once|TRBJ2-5
TGCAGCGTTGAAGGATCGGGAGAGACCCAGTACTTC
CSVEGSGETQYF
>NA|TRBV10-3|NA|TRBJ2-1
TGTGCCATCAGTGTCGGGCAGCTGTGGAATGAGCAGTTCTTC
CAISVGQLWNEQFF
>NA|TRBV7-9|many|TRBJ2-5
TGTGCCAGCAGCTTCGGAACAGGGGAGACCCAGTACTTC
CASSFGTGETQYF
>TRBD1|TRBV6-1|NA|TRBJ2-1
TGTGCCACCCGGACAGGGGCAACCTACAATGAGCAGTTCTTC
CATRTGATYNEQFF
>TRBD2|TRBV3-1|NA|TRBJ2-1
TGTGCCAGCAGCCGCCTTAGCGGGGGGCCAAACAATGAGCAGTTCTTC
CASSRLSGGPNNEQFF
>NA|TRBV20-1|few|TRBJ2-7
TGCAGTGCTAGAGATTGGGTTTACGAGCAGTACTTC
CSARDWVYEQYF
>NA|TRBV18|NA|TRBJ1-1
TGTGCCAGCTCACCACTTGGGGACCTGACAGTGAACACTGAAGCTTTCTTT
CASSPLGDLTVNTEAFF
>NA|TRBV10-3|few|TRBJ2-5
TGTGCCATCAAAGGAACGGACCAAGAGACCCAGTACTTC
CAIKGTDQETQYF
>TRBD2|TRBV20-1|NA|TRBJ2-7
TGCAGTGCTAGGGGGCTAGCGGGAGAAATCGACGAGCAGTACTTC
CSARGLAGEIDEQYF
>NA|TRBV3-1|NA|TRBJ1-1
TGTGCCAGCAGGGGACGGGAGGCAGCTTTCTTT
CASRGREAAFF
>TRBD2|TRBV29-1|NA|TRBJ2-1
TGCAGCGTTAAGCTACTAGCGGGAGGTTACAATGAGCAGTTCTTC
CSVKLLAGGYNEQFF
>NA|TRBV12-3/TRBV12-4|few|TRBJ1-6
TGTGCCAGCAGTCACACGACACCACATTCTCCCCTCCACTTT
CASSHTTPHSPLHF
>NA|TRBV12-3/TRBV12-4|NA|TRBJ2-6
TGTGCCAGCAGGTCCCGCGGCCCCTCTGGGGCCAACGTCCTGACTTTC
CASRSRGPSGANVLTF
>NA|TRBV24-1|NA|TRBJ2-5
TGTGCCACCAGTGCTTGGGAGACCCAGTACTTC
CATSAWETQYF
>NA|TRBV5-1|NA|TRBJ2-7
TGCGCCAGCAGCCCCGGGTCAGGGAGCTACGAGCAGTACTTC
CASSPGSGSYEQYF
>TRBD2|TRBV27|NA|TRBJ2-5
TGTGCCAGCAGTTTAAGGCGGCTAGCGGGAGCCCCCCGAGAGACCCAGTACTTC
CASSLRRLAGAPRETQYF
>NA|TRBV20-1|few|TRBJ2-7
TGCAGTGCTAGCAGCCAGGGGAGGGACTACGAGCAGTACTTC
CSASSQGRDYEQYF
>NA|TRBV5-1|NA|TRBJ1-1
TGCGCCAGCAGCATTAGGACAGATATGAACACTGAAGCTTTCTTT
CASSIRTDMNTEAFF
>NA|TRBV12-3/TRBV12-4|few|TRBJ2-2
TGTGCCAGCAGTTTAGGGGTAGCGTCCGGGGAGCTGTTTTTT
CASSLGVASGELFF
>NA|TRBV15|NA|TRBJ2-2
TGTGCCACCAGCAGAGGGGGAAGCGGGAACACCGGGGAGCTGTTTTTT
CATSRGGSGNTGELFF
>NA|TRBV6-5|few|TRBJ1-1
TGTGCCAGCAGCTACCTACAGGGAGTGGGTACTGAAGCTTTCTTT
CASSYLQGVGTEAFF
>NA|TRBV6-1|once|TRBJ1-4
TGTGCCAGCAGTCTGACATATCTGGGTGAAAAACTGTTTTTT
CASSLTYLGEKLFF
>NA|TRBV11-1|once|TRBJ2-7
TGTGCCAGCAGCCCGTTCCAGGGGGCGAGCGGGAGCTCCTACGAGCAGTACTTC
CASSPFQGASGSSYEQYF
>TRBD2|TRBV5-1|few|TRBJ2-1
TGCGCCAGCAGCTTCGGGACTAGCGTAGATGAGCAGTTCTTC
CASSFGTSVDEQFF
>TRBD1|TRBV12-3/TRBV12-4|few|TRBJ1-2
TGTGCCAGCAGTTGGAGGGGACAGGGGCCTAACTATGGCTACACCTTC
CASSWRGQGPNYGYTF
>TRBD1|TRBV4-2|few|TRBJ1-5
TGTGCCAGCAGCCAAGATGGAGGGACAGTCAATCAGCCCCAGCATTTT
CASSQDGGTVNQPQHF
>TRBD1|TRBV20-1|NA|TRBJ1-6
TGCTGTGCAGCCCGGGACAGGGGGGAGAATTCACCCCTCCACTTT
CCAARDRGENSPLHF
>NA|TRBV12-3/TRBV12-4|many|TRBJ1-5
TGTGCCAGCAGTTTCGGAGGGGTTAGCAATCAGCCCCAGCATTTT
CASSFGGVSNQPQHF
>NA|TRBV28|NA|TRBJ2-5
TGTGCCAGCAGACTCCGTGGGCTAGGGGAGACCCAGTACTTC
CASRLRGLGETQYF
>TRBD1|TRBV6-1|few|TRBJ2-1
TGTGCCAGCAGTCCCCCGGGAAGGGGGCCGAACAATGAGCAGTTCTTC
CASSPPGRGPNNEQFF
>NA|TRBV20-1|NA|TRBJ2-2
TGCAGTGCACCGACGGGGTGGTTCGGGGAGCTGTTTTTT
CSAPTGWFGELFF
>TRBD2|TRBV9|NA|TRBJ2-1
TGTGCCAGCAGCGCGGGGGGGATAAGCTCCTACAATGAGCAGTTCTTC
CASSAGGISSYNEQFF
>NA|TRBV7-2|few|TRBJ2-3
TGTGCCAGCAGCTTAGGGTTTTTCGGCACAGATACGCAGTATTTT
CASSLGFFGTDTQYF
>TRBD1|TRBV6-2/TRBV6-3|NA|TRBJ1-2
TGTGCCAGCAGGTCAGGGGGCGCAGACTATGGCTACACCTTC
CASRSGGADYGYTF
>TRBD1|TRBV20-1|NA|TRBJ2-7
TGCAGTGCTACCAAATGGGGTAGGACAGGCCACTACGAGCAGTACTTC
CSATKWGRTGHYEQYF
>NA|TRBV29-1|NA|TRBJ2-3
TGCAGCGTTGGGTCCCGTCTCGCAGATACGCAGTATTTT
CSVGSRLADTQYF
>TRBD1|TRBV7-9|few|TRBJ2-1
TGTGCCACGTCTCCGGGACAGGGAAACAATGAGCAGTTCTTC
CATSPGQGNNEQFF
>NA|TRBV5-1|NA|TRBJ2-7
TGCGCCAGCAGTTACTACCAGGGACCCGAGCAGTACTTC
CASSYYQGPEQYF
>NA|TRBV3-1|few|TRBJ1-5
TGTGCCAGCAGCCACCAGGGAGATCAGCCCCAGCATTTT
CASSHQGDQPQHF
>NA|TRBV5-1|NA|TRBJ2-2
TGCGCCAGCAGCCGGGACTCCCTGGCCACCGGGGAGCTGTTTTTT
CASSRDSLATGELFF
>TRBD2|TRBV12-3/TRBV12-4|few|TRBJ2-2
TGTGCCAGCAGTCTACTAGCGGGAGGAGTCGGGGAGCTGTTTTTT
CASSLLAGGVGELFF
>TRBD2|TRBV5-1|NA|TRBJ2-1
TGCGCCAGCAGCCCGCGTAGCGGGACTCACAATGAGCAGTTCTTC
CASSPRSGTHNEQFF
>TRBD2|TRBV6-1|many|TRBJ2-2
TGTGCCAGCAGCCAGGGACTAGCCAACACCGGGGAGCTGTTTTTT
CASSQGLANTGELFF
>TRBD2|TRBV4-1|NA|TRBJ2-1
TGCGCCAGCAGCCTAGGACTAGCGGGAGGTCGGCCCTACAATGAGCAGTTCTTC
CASSLGLAGGRPYNEQFF
>NA|TRBV29-1|few|TRBJ1-1
TGCAGCGTTGTCGGAGATACTGAAGCTTTCTTT
CSVVGDTEAFF
>NA|TRBV2|NA|TRBJ2-2
TGTGCCGGAAAAACCGGACAATCAACGACCACCGGGGAGCTGTTTTTT
CAGKTGQSTTTGELFF
>TRBD1|TRBV12-3/TRBV12-4|few|TRBJ1-5
TGTGCCAGCAGTTTCGATTTCGGGGGACAGCACAATCAGCCCCAGCATTTT
CASSFDFGGQHNQPQHF
>NA|TRBV29-1|NA|TRBJ1-2
TGCAGCGTTGCAATAGACAGCGCAGCTAACTATGGCTACACCTTC
CSVAIDSAANYGYTF
>TRBD2|TRBV3-1|few|TRBJ2-1
TGTGCCAGCACCCTTAGATTAGGGACTAGCGGGGGCGATGAGCAGTTCTTC
CASTLRLGTSGGDEQFF
>NA|TRBV12-3/TRBV12-4|few|TRBJ2-5
TGTGCCAGCAGTTCAAGGCCCTGGGAGGCTAGGGCTGAGACCCAGTACTTC
CASSSRPWEARAETQYF
>NA|TRBV28|NA|TRBJ2-7
TGTGCCAGCAGTTTATTCTCGGGTTACGAGCAGTACTTC
CASSLFSGYEQYF
>NA|TRBV12-3/TRBV12-4|few|TRBJ2-1
TGTGCCAGCAGTTTTAGGCTGCACAATGAGCAGTTCTTC
CASSFRLHNEQFF